One sample yielded the 10 T cell receptor beta chains listed below, sequenced in a study of T cells in women clearing cervical HPV infection. The protocol was immunoSEQ multiplex PCR, while the TCRdb copy is restricted to in-frame clones and leaves out a portion. This sample's clone table lists about 23,000 clones. The sequencing input was blood buffy coat. The receptors come from a woman between 18 and 75 years old with a cervical HPV16 infection that either progressed to CIN3+ or cleared (not recorded which).

This chain's CDR3 is CASSEARRNSNQPQHF. The DNA read from the CDR3 is TGTGCCAGCAGTGAAGCGCGTCGTAATAGCAATCAGCCC. V is TRBV2 and J is TRBJ1-5; D gene unclear. The sequenced fragment ends 3 residues before the CDR3 boundary, so the rest is inferred from the germline J gene. V was pared by 0 bases and J by 0 bases, with 9 bases between. In germline, CDR1 is SNHLY, CDR2 FYNNEI. This CDR3 region has 16 residues.

About this clone itself: The missing CDR3 end, 3 residues past where the read stops, is filled in from the germline J gene. The chain combines TRBV7-2 with TRBJ1-5, with D perhaps TRBD1 (6 bases). Germline CDR1 SGHTA, CDR2 FQGNSA. CDR3 length: 14 residues. The chain's CDR3 is CASSLAPEGVPQHF. The sequenced CDR3 bases are TGTGCCAGCAGCTTAGCGCCGGAGGGGGTCCCC. Full variable domain (rest looked up from reference TRBV7-2 and TRBJ1-5): GAGVSQSPSNKVTEKGKDVELRCDPISGHTALYWYRQSLGQGLEFLIYFQGNSAPDKSGLPSDRFSAERTGGSVSTLTIQRTQQEDSAVYLCASSLAPEGVPQHFGDGTRLSIL.

To note about this clone: The DNA ends 3 residues before the CDR3 does, and the rest of the CDR3 is filled in from the germline J gene. The V call is TRBV4-2, the J call TRBJ1-5, with TRBD1 matching 7 bases. CDR1 and CDR2 from the germline V gene are LGHNA and YNFKEQ. Trimming cost V 4 bases and J 1 base; bases outside gene matches: 4. This CDR3 spans 15 amino acids. The sequenced part of the CDR3 DNA is TGTGCCAGCAGCCCCTCCAGGGGGAGCAATCAGCCC. This gives the protein CASSPSRGSNQP. The full CDR3 is CASSPSRGSNQPQHF.

Note on this clone: The read falls 3 residues short of the CDR3 end, and the missing part is taken from the germline J gene. The rearrangement uses TRBV12-5 and TRBJ2-1; the match to TRBD2 covers 12 bases. V shed 4 bases, J shed 4 bases, and the junction held 2 bases outside the gene matches. Germline lookup yields CDR1 LGHNT and CDR2 FRNRAP. The CDR3 sequence is 15 residues long. This CDR3 is CASGSGLAGYNEQFF. CDR3 DNA (partial): TGTGCTAGTGGTTCCGGACTAGCGGGATACAATGAG. Combining the CDR3 with reference TRBV12-5 and TRBJ2-1 gives the whole variable domain DARVTQTPRHKVTEMGQEVTMRCQPILGHNTVFWYRQTMMQGLELLAYFRNRAPLDDSGMPKDRFSAEMPDATLATLKIQPSEPRDSAVYFCASGSGLAGYNEQFFGPGTRLTVL.

Turning to this clone: From the germline J gene comes the end of the CDR3, since the read stops 3 residues before it. V and J are TRBV19 and TRBJ2-3, with 10 bases matching TRBD2. This CDR3 has 13 residues. Germline V gene data show CDR1 as LNHDA and CDR2 as SQIVND (reference sequence). The CDR3 sequence is CAASGSREETQYF. Partial CDR3 DNA: TGTGCCGCTAGCGGGAGTCGGGAAGAGACG.

With regard to this clone: The read falls 3 residues short of the CDR3 end, and the missing part is taken from the germline J gene. The genes are TRBV7-9 and TRBJ2-3; TRBD2 might be the D (6 bases). The V end was cut by 3 bases, the J end by 5 bases, with 15 bases between. Per the germline V gene, CDR1 is SEHNR and CDR2 is FQNEAQ (reference sequence). The CDR3 contains 15 residues. The CDR3 spells CASSLAAGSQDTQYF. The part of the CDR3 DNA that was read is TGTGCCAGCAGCTTGGCCGCGGGGTCCCAAGATACG.

As regards this clone: The read finishes 3 residues shy of the CDR3 end, and the germline J gene is used to complete it. The chain combines TRBV20-1 with TRBJ2-5; 8 nucleotides line up with TRBD2. Losses at the gene ends were 3 bases for V and 4 bases for J; bases not matched to a gene: 7. The germline V gene encodes CDR1 DFQATT and CDR2 SNEGSKA (reference sequence). This CDR3 is 14 amino acids long. Incomplete CDR3 DNA: TGCAGTGCTAGGGAAGGGACTAGTCGAGAGACC. Translation gives CSAREGTSRET. The CDR3, in full, reads CSAREGTSRETQYF.

Details on this clone: The DNA ends 3 residues before the CDR3 does, and the rest of the CDR3 is filled in from the germline J gene. J is TRBJ1-2 and V is TRBV19; D gene ambiguous. CDR3 length equals 13 residues. From germline, CDR1 is LNHDA and CDR2 SQIVND (reference sequence). Trimming took off 4 bases at V and 4 bases at J, with 10 bases between the two ends. The CDR3 spells CASSKSGVYGYTF. The sequenced part of the CDR3 DNA is TGTGCCAGTAGTAAATCCGGGGTCTATGGC.

For this clone: The observed sequence ends 3 residues before the CDR3 terminus, with the missing tail filled in from the germline J gene. The rearrangement uses TRBV6-2 or TRBV6-3 and TRBJ1-3; D uncertain. Trimming removed 2 bases from V and 0 bases from J, with 8 bases in between. Germline lookup yields CDR1 MNHEY and CDR2 SVGEGT. The CDR3 loop spans 15 amino acids. The CDR3 sequence is CASSYVYSSGNTIYF. The DNA read from the CDR3 is TGTGCCAGCAGTTACGTTTACAGCTCTGGAAACACC.

Regarding this clone: The CDR3 is cut off 3 residues early in the read; its end comes from the germline J gene. The chain joins TRBV5-1 to TRBJ2-5; 7 nucleotides align to TRBD1. Per germline, CDR1 SGHRS and CDR2 YFSETQ. The CDR3 runs to 15 residues. The V and J ends lost 3 bases and 3 bases, in that order; junction bases with no gene match: 8. CDR3 bases read: TGCGCCAGCAGCTCCGGGACAGCCAATGAAGAGACC. Its protein product is CASSSGTANEET. The CDR3 as a whole reads CASSSGTANEETQYF.